The 8 T cell receptor beta chains given below trace back to one sample, sequenced in a study of preoperative IRX-2 immunotherapy in early breast cancer. Assay: immunoSEQ multiplex PCR; the TCRdb copy retains only in-frame clones and omits some. Of roughly 13,000 clones listed, approximately 91% are singletons. As to treatment: preoperative locoregional IRX-2 cytokine immunotherapy. Sampling was carried out from a patient treated with IRX-2 immunotherapy. The receptors shown here come from a human donor with breast cancer.

This chain connects TRBV15 to TRBJ2-1, with D possibly TRBD2 on 7 matching bases. Trimming took 3 bases from V and 4 from J, leaving 13 bases between them. This CDR3 is 15 amino acids long. Germline V gene lookup returns CDR1 LNHNV and CDR2 YYDKDF (reference sequence). CDR3 nucleotide sequence: TGTGCCACCAGCAGGGGGGGGCGGTTTTACAATGAGCAGTTCTTC. This gives the protein CATSRGGRFYNEQFF.

The chain joins TRBV27 to TRBJ2-3; 9 bases match TRBD2. V dropped 10 bases and J dropped 1; count of bases not matched to a gene: 9. This CDR3 has 15 residues. Germline loops: CDR1 MNHEY, CDR2 SMNVEV (reference sequence). The CDR3 protein is CATKETSGRTDTQYF. The CDR3 nucleotides read TGTGCCACCAAGGAGACTAGCGGACGCACAGATACGCAGTATTTT.

The V and J genes are TRBV18 and TRBJ1-1; tentative D call: TRBD1 (5 bases). Germline V lookup: CDR1 KGHSH, CDR2 LQKENI. Trimming took off 5 bases at V and 6 bases at J, with 16 bases between the two ends. The CDR3 consists of 14 residues. For the CDR3, the DNA is TGTGCCAGCTCAAAAGAGGGGTTATTGGCTGAAGCTTTCTTT. Translation: CASSKEGLLAEAFF.

The V and J genes are TRBV10-3 and TRBJ2-7, with D unresolved. Germline V CDR1 and CDR2: ENHRY, SYGVKD. CDR3 length equals 14 residues. V lost 6 bases and J 6 bases, leaving 18 bases between the germline ends. The CDR3, as DNA: TGTGCCATCAGGGAAGCCCCTTCAGGCGCCGAGCAGTACTTC. Its translation: CAIREAPSGAEQYF.

The CDR3 nucleotides read TGTGCCAGCAATCCCGGGGGCCCCTCCTTGAAGGAGTATTTT. It is translated as CASNPGGPSLKEYF. This rearrangement joins TRBV7-2 to TRBJ2-3, with D perhaps being TRBD1 or TRBD2 (6 bases each). Trimming removed 7 bases from V and 13 bases from J, with 24 bases in between. The CDR3 sequence is 14 residues long. The V gene's germline CDR1 is SGHTA and CDR2 FQGNSA.

The chain carries TRBV6-5 and TRBJ2-5; unclear D gene. Trimming cost V 6 bases and J 5 bases, with 7 bases left between them. Germline assignment: CDR1 MNHEY and CDR2 SVGAGI. This CDR3 has 11 amino acids. CDR3 loop: CASRYRETQYF. The CDR3 nucleotides read TGTGCCAGCAGGTATCGGGAGACCCAGTACTTC.

This rearrangement joins TRBV9 to TRBJ1-2, with D uncertain. CDR3 length equals 14 residues. CDR1 SGDLS and CDR2 YYNGEE come from the germline V gene. V was shortened by 0 bases and J by 1 base, with 7 bases between the two germline ends. The CDR3 region has the DNA TGTGCCAGCAGCGTAGCTATTAATAACTATGGCTACACCTTC. This sequence encodes CASSVAINNYGYTF.

This chain joins TRBV7-9 and TRBJ1-1; tentatively, D is TRBD1 (5 bases). V lost 4 bases and J 7 bases, leaving 22 bases between the germline ends. CDR1 is SEHNR and CDR2 is FQNEAQ in the germline V gene (reference sequence). The CDR3 contains 16 residues. The CDR3 DNA is TGTGCCAGCAGCTCCTCCGGGAGGACGGGGGAAATTGAAGCTTTCTTT. Its protein is CASSSSGRTGEIEAFF. The whole variable domain, filled in from reference TRBV7-9 and TRBJ1-1, reads DTGVSQNPRHKITKRGQNVTFRCDPISEHNRLYWYRQTLGQGPEFLTYFQNEAQLEKSRLLSDRFSAERPKGSFSTLEIQRTEQGDSAMYLCASSSSGRTGEIEAFFGQGTRLTVV.